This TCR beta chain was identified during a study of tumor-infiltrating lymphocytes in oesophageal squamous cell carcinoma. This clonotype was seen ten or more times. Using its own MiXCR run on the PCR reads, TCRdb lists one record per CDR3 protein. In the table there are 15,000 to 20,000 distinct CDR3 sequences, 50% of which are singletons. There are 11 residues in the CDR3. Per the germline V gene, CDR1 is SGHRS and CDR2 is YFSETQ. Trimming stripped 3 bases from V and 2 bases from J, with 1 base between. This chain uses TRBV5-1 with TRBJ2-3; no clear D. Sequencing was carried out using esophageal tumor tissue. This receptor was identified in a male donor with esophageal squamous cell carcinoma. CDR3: CASSSTDTQYF. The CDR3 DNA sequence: TGCGCCAGCAGCTCCACAGATACGCAGTATTTT.